Listed here are 8 T cell receptor beta chains from one sample, sequenced in a study of blood T cells in healthy people across ages. A second 7 to 11 cycle PCR used barcoded and J-beta primers. TCRdb analysed the 5' RACE reads with MiXCR anew, one entry per CDR3 protein. In the table there are around 1.5 million distinct CDR3 sequences, around 35% of which are singletons. Sequencing used blood. The receptors come from a woman aged 25 to 39 in good health.

The V and J genes are TRBV9 and TRBJ2-3; TRBD2 matches 9 bases. This CDR3 region has 15 residues. The ends lost 4 bases at V and 3 bases at J; junction bases unmatched: 6. CDR1 and CDR2 from the germline V gene are SGDLS and YYNGEE. The CDR3 nucleotides are TGTGCCAGCAGCACCTCTGCGGGAGGGACAGATACGCAGTATTTT. It specifies CASSTSAGGTDTQYF.

This clonotype was counted many times. The chain carries TRBV29-1 and TRBJ2-5; D tentatively fits TRBD1 or TRBD2 (5 bases each). V was clipped by 3 bases and J by 3 bases, with 8 bases between them. Germline assignment: CDR1 SQVTM and CDR2 ANQGSEA. CDR3 length: 12 residues. This chain's CDR3 is CSVEVGEETQYF. The CDR3, as DNA: TGCAGCGTTGAGGTGGGGGAAGAGACCCAGTACTTC.

The rearrangement uses TRBV4-1 and TRBJ2-7; 9 bases align to TRBD1. From germline, CDR1 is MGHRA and CDR2 YSYEKL. After removal of 0 bases from V and 3 bases from J, the junction contained 9 bases not matched to a gene. The CDR3 is made up of 17 amino acids. CDR3 sequence: CASSQDPAGQGSYEQYF. The CDR3, as DNA: TGCGCCAGCAGCCAAGATCCAGCGGGACAGGGAAGCTACGAGCAGTACTTC.

This clonotype was detected a few times. The gene calls are TRBV7-2 and TRBJ2-7; 7 positions agree with TRBD2. This CDR3 region has 15 residues. The germline gives CDR1 SGHTA, CDR2 FQGNSA. V gave up 2 bases and J gave up 0 bases; unmatched junction bases: 4. The CDR3 sequence: CASSLLAEFSYEQYF. In DNA, the CDR3 is TGTGCCAGCAGCTTACTAGCGGAGTTCTCCTACGAGCAGTACTTC.

This chain joins TRBV20-1 and TRBJ1-1, with D possibly TRBD1 on 5 matching bases. The CDR3 spans 15 residues. V was trimmed by 2 bases and J by 5 bases, leaving 18 bases between them. Germline CDR1 and CDR2: DFQATT and SNEGSKA (reference sequence). CDR3 region: CSARSGWGKRTEAFF. As DNA, the CDR3 is TGCAGTGCTAGATCAGGGTGGGGAAAGAGGACTGAAGCTTTCTTT.

A few counts support this clonotype. The chain has TRBV7-9 and TRBJ2-7, with D perhaps being TRBD1 or TRBD2 (5 bases each). V dropped 2 bases and J dropped 5 bases, with 13 bases sitting between them. The germline V gene has CDR1 SEHNR and CDR2 FQNEAQ (reference sequence). This CDR3 contains 14 residues. The CDR3 DNA sequence: TGTGCCAGCAGCTTAAGTGAGGGGCGCCACGAGCAGTACTTC. This encodes CASSLSEGRHEQYF.

The gene calls are TRBV27 and TRBJ2-1; possible D gene TRBD1, 6 bases. The CDR3 runs 14 residues. Trimming pared 3 bases from V and 7 bases from J, leaving 13 bases between. The germline CDR1 and CDR2 sequences are MNHEY and SMNVEV (reference sequence). The CDR3 sequence: CASSFGDTFNEQFF. CDR3 DNA: TGTGCCAGCAGTTTTGGGGACACATTTAATGAGCAGTTCTTC.

This clonotype appeared a few times. This sequence joins TRBV20-1 and TRBJ2-7; D is uncertain. In germline, CDR1 is DFQATT, CDR2 SNEGSKA (reference sequence). Deletions cut 4 bases from V and 2 bases from J, with 15 bases between. CDR3 length: 14 amino acids. The CDR3 coding sequence is TGCAGTGCTAACCCCGGAGTTCCCACCTACGAGCAGTACTTC. Its translation is CSANPGVPTYEQYF.